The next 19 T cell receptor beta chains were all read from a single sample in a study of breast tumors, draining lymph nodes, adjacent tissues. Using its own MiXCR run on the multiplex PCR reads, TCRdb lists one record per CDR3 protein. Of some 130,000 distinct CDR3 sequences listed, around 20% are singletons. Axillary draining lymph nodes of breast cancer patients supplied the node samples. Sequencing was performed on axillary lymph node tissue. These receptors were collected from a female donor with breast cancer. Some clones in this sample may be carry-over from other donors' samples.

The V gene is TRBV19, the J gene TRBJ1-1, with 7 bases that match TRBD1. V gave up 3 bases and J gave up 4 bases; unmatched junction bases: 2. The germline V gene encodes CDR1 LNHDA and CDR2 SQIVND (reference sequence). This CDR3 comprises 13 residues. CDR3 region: CASSMTGSTEAFF. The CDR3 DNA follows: TGTGCCAGTAGTATGACAGGGAGCACTGAAGCTTTCTTT.

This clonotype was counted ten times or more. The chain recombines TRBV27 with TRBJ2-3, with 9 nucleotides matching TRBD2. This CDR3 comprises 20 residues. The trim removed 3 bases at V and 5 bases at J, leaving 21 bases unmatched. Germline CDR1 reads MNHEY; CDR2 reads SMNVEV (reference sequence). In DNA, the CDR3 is TGTGCCAGCAGTTTTCGGGCAGGCGGGAAGGTAGCGGGAGCAAAAGATACGCAGTATTTT. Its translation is CASSFRAGGKVAGAKDTQYF.

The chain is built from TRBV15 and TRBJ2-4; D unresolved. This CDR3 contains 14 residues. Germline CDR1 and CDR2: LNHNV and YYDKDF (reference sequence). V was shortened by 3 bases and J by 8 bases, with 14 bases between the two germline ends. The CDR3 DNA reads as TGTGCCACCAGCAGTCCCACCTCTTTGGACATTCAGTACTTC. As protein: CATSSPTSLDIQYF.

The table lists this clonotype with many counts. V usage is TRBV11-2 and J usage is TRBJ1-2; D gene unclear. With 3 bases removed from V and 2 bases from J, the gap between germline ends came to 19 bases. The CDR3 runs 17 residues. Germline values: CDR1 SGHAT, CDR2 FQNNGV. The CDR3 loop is CASSFNVGSRPNYGYTF. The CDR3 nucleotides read TGTGCCAGCAGCTTTAACGTGGGCAGTCGACCGAACTATGGCTACACCTTC. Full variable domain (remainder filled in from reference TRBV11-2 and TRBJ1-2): EAGVAQSPRYKIIEKRQSVAFWCNPISGHATLYWYQQILGQGPKLLIQFQNNGVVDDSQLPKDRFSAERLKGVDSTLKIQPAKLEDSAVYLCASSFNVGSRPNYGYTFGSGTRLTVV.

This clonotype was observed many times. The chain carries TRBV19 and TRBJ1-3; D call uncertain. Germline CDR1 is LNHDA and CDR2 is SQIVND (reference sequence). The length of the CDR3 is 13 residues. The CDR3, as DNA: TGTGCTGGAGGTAGTGCCTCTGGAAACACCATATATTTT. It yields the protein CAGGSASGNTIYF.

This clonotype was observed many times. Here the CDR3 reads CSARELYRDSSKDGNTIYF. The CDR3, as DNA: TGCAGTGCTAGAGAACTATACCGGGACAGCAGTAAAGACGGAAACACCATATATTTT. The chain is built from TRBV20-1 and TRBJ1-3; 7 bases are shared with TRBD1. V was clipped by 0 bases and J by 4 bases; unmatched bases: 18. CDR1 and CDR2 (germline): DFQATT, SNEGSKA (reference sequence). The CDR3 spans 19 residues.

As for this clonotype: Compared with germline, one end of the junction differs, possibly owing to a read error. The CDR3 sequence is CASSRTSGTGTPCEHYF. CDR3 bases: TGTGCCAGCAGCCGCACTTCTGGGACAGGGACCCCCTGCGAGCACTACTTC. The V call is TRBV11-2, the J call TRBJ2-7, with 9 nucleotides matching TRBD1. CDR3 size: 17 residues. The V gene's germline CDR1 is SGHAT and CDR2 FQNNGV.

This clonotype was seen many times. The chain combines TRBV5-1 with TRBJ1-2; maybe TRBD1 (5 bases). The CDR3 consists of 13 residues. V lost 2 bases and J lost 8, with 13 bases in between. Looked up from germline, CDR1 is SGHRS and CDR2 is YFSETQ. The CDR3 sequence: CASSLKGSGGYTF. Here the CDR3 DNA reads TGCGCCAGCAGCTTAAAGGGGAGCGGAGGCTACACCTTC.

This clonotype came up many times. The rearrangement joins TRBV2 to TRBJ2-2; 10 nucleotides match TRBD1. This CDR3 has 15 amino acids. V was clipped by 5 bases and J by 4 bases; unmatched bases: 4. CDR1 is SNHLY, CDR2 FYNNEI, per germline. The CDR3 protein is CASSRDRGTTGELFF. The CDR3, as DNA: TGTGCCAGCAGTAGGGACAGGGGAACCACCGGGGAGCTGTTTTTT. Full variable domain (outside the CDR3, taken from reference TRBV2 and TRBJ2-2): EPEVTQTPSHQVTQMGQEVILRCVPISNHLYFYWYRQILGQKVEFLVSFYNNEISEKSEIFDDQFSVERPDGSNFTLKIRSTKLEDSAMYFCASSRDRGTTGELFFGEGSRLTVL.

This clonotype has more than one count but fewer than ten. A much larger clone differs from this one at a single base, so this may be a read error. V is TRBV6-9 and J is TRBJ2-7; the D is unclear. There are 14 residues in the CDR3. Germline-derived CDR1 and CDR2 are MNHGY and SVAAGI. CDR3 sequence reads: CAGPIGEKAYGQYF. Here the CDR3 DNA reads TGTGCCGGACCAATCGGTGAAAAAGCCTACGGGCAGTACTTC.

The CDR3 spells CASSMGDSRRWAFF. For the CDR3, the DNA is TGTGCCAGTAGTATGGGGGACAGTCGAAGGTGGGCTTTCTTT. This chain links TRBV19 with TRBJ1-1; 7 bases fit TRBD1. The length of the CDR3 is 14 residues. Germline loops: CDR1 LNHDA, CDR2 SQIVND (reference sequence). The ends lost 3 bases at V and 11 bases at J; junction bases unmatched: 12.

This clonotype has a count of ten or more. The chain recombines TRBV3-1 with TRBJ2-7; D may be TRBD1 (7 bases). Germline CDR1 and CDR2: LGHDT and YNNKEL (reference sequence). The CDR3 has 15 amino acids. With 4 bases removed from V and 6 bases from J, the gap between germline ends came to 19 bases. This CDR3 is CASSRNYRGGGEQYF. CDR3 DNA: TGTGCCAGCAGCCGGAACTACAGGGGAGGCGGCGAGCAGTACTTC.

The CDR3 DNA sequence: TGCAGTGCTAGCCTAGGGTTTGGGACAGGTAAAAACATTCAGTACTTC. Translating it yields CSASLGFGTGKNIQYF. The chain carries TRBV20-1 and TRBJ2-4; 8 nucleotides align to TRBD1. This CDR3 is 16 amino acids long. The ends lost 3 bases at V and 4 bases at J; junction bases unmatched: 11. From germline, CDR1 is DFQATT and CDR2 SNEGSKA (reference sequence).

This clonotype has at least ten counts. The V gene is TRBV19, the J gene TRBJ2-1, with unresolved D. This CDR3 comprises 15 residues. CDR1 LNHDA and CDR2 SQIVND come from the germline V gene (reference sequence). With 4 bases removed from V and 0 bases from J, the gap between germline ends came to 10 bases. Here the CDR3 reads CASSRLGRSYNEQFF. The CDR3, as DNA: TGTGCCAGTAGTAGGCTCGGGCGCTCCTACAATGAGCAGTTCTTC.

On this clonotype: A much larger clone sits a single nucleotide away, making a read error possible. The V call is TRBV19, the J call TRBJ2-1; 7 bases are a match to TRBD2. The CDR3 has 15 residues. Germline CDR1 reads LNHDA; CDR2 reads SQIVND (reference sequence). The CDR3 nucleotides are TGTACCAGTAGTTTGCGGGAGCGGGGAAAAAATGAGCAGTTCTTC. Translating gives CTSSLRERGKNEQFF.

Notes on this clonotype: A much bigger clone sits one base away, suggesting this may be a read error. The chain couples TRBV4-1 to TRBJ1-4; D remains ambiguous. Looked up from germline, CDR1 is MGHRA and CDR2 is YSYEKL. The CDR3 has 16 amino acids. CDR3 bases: TGCGCCAGCAGCCAGGATGACGGTGCAACTAATGAAAAACTGTTGTTT. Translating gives CASSQDDGATNEKLLF.

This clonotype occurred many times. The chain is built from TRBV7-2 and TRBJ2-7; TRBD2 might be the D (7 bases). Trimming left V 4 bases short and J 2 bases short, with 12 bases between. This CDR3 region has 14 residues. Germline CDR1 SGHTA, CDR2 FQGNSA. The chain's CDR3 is CASSYSGGAYEQYF. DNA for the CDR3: TGTGCCAGCAGCTACTCGGGGGGCGCCTACGAGCAGTACTTC.

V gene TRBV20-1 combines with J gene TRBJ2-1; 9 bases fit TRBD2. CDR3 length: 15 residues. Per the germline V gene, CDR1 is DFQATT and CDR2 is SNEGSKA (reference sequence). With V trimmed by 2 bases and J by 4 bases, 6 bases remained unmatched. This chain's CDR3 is CSARFSGRKYNEQFF. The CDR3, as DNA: TGCAGTGCTAGATTCAGCGGGAGGAAGTACAATGAGCAGTTCTTC.

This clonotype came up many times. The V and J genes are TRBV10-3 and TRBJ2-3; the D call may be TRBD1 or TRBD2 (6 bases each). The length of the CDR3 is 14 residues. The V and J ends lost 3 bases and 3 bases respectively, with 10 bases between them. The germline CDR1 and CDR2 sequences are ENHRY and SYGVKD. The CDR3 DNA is TGTGCCATCAGTGACGGAGGGGGGACAGATACGCAGTATTTT. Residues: CAISDGGGTDTQYF.